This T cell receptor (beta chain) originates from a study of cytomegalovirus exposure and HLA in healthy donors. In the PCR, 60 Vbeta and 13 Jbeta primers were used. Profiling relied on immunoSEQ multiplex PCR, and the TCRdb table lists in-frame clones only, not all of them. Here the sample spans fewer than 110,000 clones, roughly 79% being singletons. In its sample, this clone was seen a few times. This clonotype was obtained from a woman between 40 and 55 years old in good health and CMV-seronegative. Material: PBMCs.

The CDR3 DNA reads TGTGCCAGCAGCTTTACAGGGGGTTGGACAGATACGCAGTATTTT. It is translated as CASSFTGGWTDTQYF. The chain recombines TRBV7-3 with TRBJ2-3, with 8 bases that match TRBD1. With V trimmed by 3 bases and J by 3 bases, 5 bases remained unmatched. There are 15 residues in the CDR3. Looked up from germline, CDR1 is SGHTA and CDR2 is FQGTGA.